These 12 T cell receptor beta chains were all obtained from the same sample, sequenced in a study of blood T cell repertoires in COVID-19. Sequenced by immunoSEQ multiplex PCR; TCRdb stores in-frame clones only, minus some. Among roughly 170,000 clones listed, 86% were seen once. Sequencing was done on a sample of peripheral blood. These receptor sequences come from a man between 65 and 85 years old with active or convalescent COVID-19.

This clone has just one count. V gene TRBV20-1 combines with J gene TRBJ2-7, with TRBD1 matching over 7 bases. V was pared by 6 bases and J by 6 bases, with 5 bases of the junction left unmatched. Looked up from germline, CDR1 is DFQATT and CDR2 is SNEGSKA (reference sequence). The CDR3 runs to 11 residues. The CDR3 DNA follows: TGCAGTGCCCGCGACAGGGCCGAGCAGTACTTC. It is translated as CSARDRAEQYF.

The chain combines TRBV5-1 with TRBJ2-1, with 9 bases matching TRBD1. This CDR3 region has 16 residues. CDR1 and CDR2 from the germline V gene are SGHRS and YFSETQ. Trimming took 3 bases from V and 4 from J; bases not matched to a gene: 8. Here the CDR3 DNA reads TGCGCCAGCAGCTCGTCCGGGACAGGGAGATACAATGAGCAGTTCTTC. This sequence encodes CASSSSGTGRYNEQFF.

This chain joins TRBV19 and TRBJ1-1, with TRBD1 as a possible D gene (5 bases). V shed 5 bases and J shed 1 base, with 8 bases lying between them. The CDR3 has 13 residues. Germline V gives CDR1 LNHDA, CDR2 SQIVND (reference sequence). CDR3 region: CASSPRGNTEAFF. As DNA, the CDR3 is TGTGCCAGTAGTCCAAGGGGGAACACTGAAGCTTTCTTT.

There are a few counts of this clone. This sequence joins TRBV6-5 and TRBJ2-1, with D possibly TRBD2 on 5 matching bases. The CDR3 covers 11 residues. Germline CDR1 reads MNHEY; CDR2 reads SVGAGI. V was trimmed by 5 bases and J by 9 bases, leaving 8 bases between them. CDR3 protein: CASSRRGEQFF. The CDR3 region has the DNA TGTGCCAGCAGTCGCCGGGGTGAGCAGTTCTTC.

CDR3 in amino acids: CASRPNRGPNEKLFF. The CDR3 bases are TGTGCCAGTAGACCTAACAGGGGGCCTAATGAAAAACTGTTTTTT. This chain joins TRBV19 and TRBJ1-4; 9 bases fit TRBD1. Germline-derived CDR1 and CDR2 are LNHDA and SQIVND (reference sequence). This CDR3 has 15 amino acids. The ends lost 6 bases at V and 3 bases at J; junction bases unmatched: 5.

The chain joins TRBV30 to TRBJ1-2, with 11 bases matching TRBD1. The CDR3 has 20 residues. Germline CDR1 reads GTSNPN; CDR2 reads SVGIG (reference sequence). Trimming at V came to 1 base and at J to 4 bases, leaving 20 bases not matched to a gene. The CDR3 coding sequence is TGTGCCTGGAGTGGTTGGTTAAAAAGGACAGGGGGCCCCTCTTCCTATGGCTACACCTTC. Encoded protein: CAWSGWLKRTGGPSSYGYTF.

J is TRBJ2-1 and V is TRBV6-2 or TRBV6-3, with D perhaps TRBD2 (5 bases). The CDR3 runs to 16 residues. Trimming cost V 6 bases and J 0 bases, with 15 bases left between them. Germline lookup yields CDR1 MNHEY and CDR2 SVGEGT. For the CDR3, the DNA is TGTGCCAGCAGCGCACCTCTAGCTCTCTCCTACAATGAGCAGTTCTTC. Its translation: CASSAPLALSYNEQFF.

This clone was seen just once. The gene calls are TRBV20-1 and TRBJ2-4; TRBD2 matches at 10 bases. Germline V gives CDR1 DFQATT, CDR2 SNEGSKA (reference sequence). CDR3 length: 18 amino acids. Germline trimming cut 6 bases from V and 8 bases from J; bases unmatched to any gene: 22. Written as DNA, the CDR3 is TGCAGTGCCAGTGATAGTATGAGGCTAGCGGGGGACCGTGACATTCAGTACTTC. It is translated as CSASDSMRLAGDRDIQYF.

The V call is TRBV7-2, the J call TRBJ2-5, with D possibly being TRBD2 (5 bases). V was trimmed by 4 bases and J by 7 bases, leaving 16 bases between them. Germline lookup yields CDR1 SGHTA and CDR2 FQGNSA. The CDR3 is 14 amino acids. CDR3 protein: CASSSPDRGGTQYF. The CDR3 DNA sequence: TGTGCCAGCAGCTCACCTGACCGGGGTGGGACCCAGTACTTC.

The DNA for the CDR3 is TGCGCCAGCAGCTCAGGACAGGTGGGAGAGACCCAGTACTTC. Its protein product is CASSSGQVGETQYF. The chain has TRBV5-1 and TRBJ2-5, with 7 bases aligning to TRBD1. The CDR3 sequence is 14 residues long. Per germline, CDR1 SGHRS and CDR2 YFSETQ. With 3 bases clipped from V and 4 bases from J, the junction kept 6 bases outside the gene matches.

The chain has TRBV28 and TRBJ2-7, with 8 bases identical to TRBD1. Germline CDR1 and CDR2: MDHEN and SYDVKM. The CDR3 length is 13 residues. The J segment lost 3 bases and the V segment lost 6 bases, leaving 4 bases of the junction unmatched. Here the CDR3 reads CASSRDRSYEQYF. As DNA, the CDR3 is TGTGCCAGCAGCCGGGACAGGAGCTACGAGCAGTACTTC.

CDR3 nucleotide sequence: TGTGCCAGCAAAAACCTAGGGACGGAGGGGGCTTTCTTT. Translating it yields CASKNLGTEGAFF. This chain links TRBV6-5 with TRBJ1-1; possible D gene TRBD1, 5 bases. The V end lost 7 bases, the J end lost 11 bases, and 20 bases lay between the germline ends. CDR3 size: 13 residues. In germline, CDR1 is MNHEY, CDR2 SVGAGI.